The 10 T cell receptor beta chains in this list originate from one sample, sequenced in a study of CD8+ T cells in alopecia areata (dated by TCRdb to between 2018 and 2020). Libraries were constructed by the immunoSEQ multiplex PCR assay. RNA was extracted from all samples and reverse transcribed into cDNA as template for TCR sequencing. TCRdb re-hosts the immuneACCESS table, in-frame sequences only. Its copies lack some clones; in the studies checked, an unresolved V gene accounts for under half of them, and the cause for the rest is not known. For this sample, 200,000 to 300,000 clones are listed, none of them singletons. The ten largest clones capture less than 1.5% of the sample. Pooled mouse cutaneous lymph node cells were stained for CD4, CD8alpha, NKG2D, NKG2ACE and other markers and were then sorted on a BD Influx. The source material was CD4+ T cells sorted from a lymph node. The receptor set was obtained from a C3H/HeJ mouse with alopecia areata. The strain carries MHC haplotype H2-k.

This clone was recorded a few times. All gene names here are mouse names. The missing CDR3 end, 4 residues past where the read stops, is filled in from the germline J gene. The rearrangement links TRBV19 to TRBJ2-3; TRBD2 matches at 8 bases. This CDR3 is built from 17 residues. Germline trimming cut 2 bases from V and 0 bases from J; bases unmatched to any gene: 8. Germline CDR1 is FNHDT and CDR2 is SITEND (reference sequence). The sequenced part of the CDR3 DNA is TGTGCCAGCAGTATCCGGGGGGGCGCCCCTAGTGCAGAA. This translates into CASSIRGGAPSAE. The whole CDR3 protein is CASSIRGGAPSAETLYF.

This clone was seen a handful of times. The listed genes are named as in mouse. Read sequence stops 4 residues before the CDR3 end, and the germline J gene provides the missing end. V is TRBV13-2 and J is TRBJ1-2; 7 bases agree with TRBD1. CDR3 size: 15 residues. Germline CDR1 is NNHNN and CDR2 is SYGAGS (reference sequence). V shed 1 base, J shed 3 bases, and the junction held 6 bases outside the gene matches. The part of the CDR3 DNA that was read is TGTGCCAGCGGTGATCCGACAGGGACGGACTCC. Translating it yields CASGDPTGTDS. The full CDR3 protein is CASGDPTGTDSDYTF.

As to this clone: Genes and germline come from the mouse. The read terminates 4 residues before the CDR3 end, so the remaining end is supplied by the germline J gene. The chain has TRBV31 and TRBJ1-1; TRBD1 matches 7 bases. J gave up 3 bases and V 1 base, and 8 bases lay outside the gene matches. The CDR3 is made up of 15 amino acids. The germline gives CDR1 GKSSPN, CDR2 SITVG. The sequenced CDR3 bases are TGTGCCTGGAGTCCCCCCAGGGGGGAAGACACA. Translating gives CAWSPPRGEDT. The entire CDR3 sequence reads CAWSPPRGEDTEVFF.

This clone has a handful of counts. This may be a read error: a much more frequent sequence differs by one nucleotide. The listed genes are named as in mouse. The read gets to within 4 residues of the CDR3 end, and the germline J gene fills in the rest. The chain has TRBV13-1 and TRBJ2-5; 7 nucleotides agree with TRBD2. Germline loops: CDR1 NSHNY, CDR2 SYGAGN. V lost 2 bases to trimming and J lost 3 bases; unmatched junction nucleotides: 0. The CDR3 sequence is 13 residues long. CDR3 amino acids: CASSELGQDTQYF. The sequenced CDR3 bases are TGTGCCAGCAGTGAACTGGGGCAAGAC.

This clone was counted a few times. All gene names here are mouse names. The CDR3 end is not reached by the read, which stops 4 residues before it; the germline J gene fills it in. The chain recombines TRBV5 with TRBJ2-1, with TRBD2 identical over 7 bases. The CDR3 is 17 residues long. Germline-derived CDR1 and CDR2 are LGHNA and YNLKQL (reference sequence). V trimming: 1 base; J trimming: 3 bases; junction bases outside the gene matches: 9. CDR3 residues: CASSQVGGGNGYAEQFF. The part of the CDR3 DNA that was read is TGTGCCAGCAGCCAAGTGGGTGGGGGGAACGGCTATGCT.

This clone was seen more than once but under ten times. The genes and germline here are from mouse. The read terminates 4 residues before the CDR3 end, so the remaining end is supplied by the germline J gene. The rearrangement uses TRBV19 and TRBJ2-7, with 7 bases matching TRBD1. The CDR3 consists of 13 residues. The V gene's germline CDR1 is FNHDT and CDR2 SITEND (reference sequence). CDR3 DNA (partial): TGTGCCAGCACCCGGGACAGAAAATAT. It translates to CASTRDRKY. The complete CDR3 protein is CASTRDRKYEQYF.

Concerning this clone: Any gene name here is a mouse gene name. The sequence runs out 4 residues before the end of the CDR3; the remainder is reconstructed from the germline J gene. The chain joins TRBV13-1 to TRBJ2-3, with D perhaps matching TRBD2 (5 bases). The V gene's germline CDR1 is NSHNY and CDR2 SYGAGN. The CDR3 sequence is 13 residues long. Trimming removed 5 bases from V and 0 bases from J, with 7 bases in between. The CDR3 bases that were read are TGTGCCAGCAGACTGGATAGTGCAGAA. Translation: CASRLDSAE. The full CDR3 protein is CASRLDSAETLYF.

This clone was recorded a few times. Germline and genes: mouse. The CDR3 end falls 4 residues outside the read, so it is completed with the germline J gene. The V gene is TRBV13-2, the J gene TRBJ1-2; D call uncertain. The CDR3 runs to 15 residues. Germline CDR1 reads NNHNN; CDR2 reads SYGAGS (reference sequence). V lost 1 base and J lost 0, with 10 bases in between. This chain's CDR3 is CASGDTEGANSDYTF. The part of the CDR3 DNA that was read is TGTGCCAGCGGTGATACGGAGGGTGCAAACTCC.

As to this clone: A much larger clone differs from this one at a single base, so this may be a read error. Gene names and germline match the mouse. The read ends 4 residues before the CDR3 terminus; that terminus is restored from the germline J gene. Other DNA sequences from this sample encode an identical CDR3 as well. The chain has TRBV13-3 and TRBJ1-1; D uncertain. This CDR3 has 13 amino acids. Looked up from germline, CDR1 is NNHDY and CDR2 is SYVADS. Trimming removed 0 bases at V and 3 bases at J, with 6 bases between. CDR3 DNA, as far as it was read: TGTGCCAGCAGTGATGCTGGGGACACA. This sequence encodes CASSDAGDT. The full-length CDR3 reads as CASSDAGDTEVFF.

This clone was counted between two and nine times. All gene names here are mouse names. Coverage ceases 4 residues before the CDR3 finishes, and the germline J gene fills in the end. The V and J genes are TRBV13-1 and TRBJ2-4; D might be TRBD1 (6 bases). This CDR3 contains 13 residues. Germline loops: CDR1 NSHNY, CDR2 SYGAGN. The CDR3: CASSDRGGNTLYF. CDR3 DNA (partial): TGTGCCAGCAGTGACAGGGGAGGAAAC.